These 17 T cell receptor beta chains came from one sample sequenced in a study of T cell responses to AZD1222 COVID-19 vaccine. The table came from immunoSEQ multiplex PCR; TCRdb's copy has only in-frame clones and leaves some out. The sample has about 150,000 clones, around 85% seen once. The material sequenced was peripheral blood, taken after recovery from COVID-19. These receptors were collected from an adult who had recovered from COVID-19.

In its sample, this clone was seen a few times. The chain combines TRBV6-1 with TRBJ1-2, with D perhaps matching TRBD1 (5 bases). The CDR3 has 16 residues. Trimming stripped 3 bases from V and 0 bases from J, with 14 bases between. Germline CDR1 reads MNHNS; CDR2 reads SASEGT. CDR3 loop: CASSDWGRITNYGYTF. CDR3 DNA sequence: TGTGCCAGCAGTGACTGGGGACGGATAACTAACTATGGCTACACCTTC.

This chain connects TRBV9 to TRBJ1-2; TRBD1 matches 7 bases. V trimming: 2 bases; J trimming: 2 bases; junction bases outside the gene matches: 6. CDR1 is SGDLS, CDR2 YYNGEE, per germline. The CDR3 has 15 residues. For the CDR3, the DNA is TGTGCCAGCAGCGTTTCAGGGGGGAGAAACTATGGCTACACCTTC. The encoded protein is CASSVSGGRNYGYTF.

V usage is TRBV27 and J usage is TRBJ1-1, with no clear D. The CDR3 consists of 18 residues. V was pared by 5 bases and J by 2 bases, with 24 bases between. CDR1 is MNHEY, CDR2 SMNVEV, per germline (reference sequence). The CDR3 region is CASSLFSTLPTGNTEAFF. The CDR3 region has the DNA TGTGCCAGCAGTCTCTTCTCCACGTTACCTACGGGCAACACTGAAGCTTTCTTT.

The chain combines TRBV15 with TRBJ2-7; tentative D call: TRBD2 (5 bases). The CDR3 covers 15 residues. Trimming removed 0 bases from V and 2 bases from J, with 11 bases in between. CDR1 LNHNV and CDR2 YYDKDF come from the germline V gene (reference sequence). Here the CDR3 DNA reads TGTGCCACCAGCAGAGATCTAGAGGGTGCCTACGAGCAGTACTTC. It specifies CATSRDLEGAYEQYF.

This chain joins TRBV25-1 and TRBJ2-7, with TRBD1 matching over 7 bases. The V gene end was trimmed by 5 bases and the J gene end by 7 bases; junction bases not matched to a gene: 11. Germline lookup yields CDR1 MGHDK and CDR2 SYGVNS. CDR3 size: 14 residues. The CDR3 loop reads CASSPRQGTCEQYF. CDR3 in DNA: TGTGCCAGCAGTCCCCGACAGGGTACGTGTGAGCAGTACTTC.

The DNA for the CDR3 is TGTGCCAGTAGTATCGGGGGACTGTTGGCTGAAGCTTTCTTT. This sequence encodes CASSIGGLLAEAFF. V is TRBV19 and J is TRBJ1-1, with D possibly matching TRBD1 (5 bases). Germline V lookup: CDR1 LNHDA, CDR2 SQIVND (reference sequence). Trimming took off 3 bases at V and 6 bases at J, with 14 bases between the two ends. The CDR3 is made up of 14 amino acids.

This rearrangement joins TRBV10-3 to TRBJ1-2; D unclear. Germline CDR1 reads ENHRY; CDR2 reads SYGVKD. The CDR3 totals 14 residues. V lost 3 bases and J 2 bases, leaving 10 bases between the germline ends. Here the CDR3 reads CAISDKVSNYGYTF. CDR3 nucleotides: TGTGCCATCAGTGATAAGGTTTCGAACTATGGCTACACCTTC.

This rearrangement joins TRBV5-8 to TRBJ2-7, with a tentative D call TRBD2 (6 bases). The germline V and J ends were trimmed by 4 bases and 9 bases, with 17 bases remaining between them. The CDR3 runs 13 residues. CDR1 and CDR2 from the germline V gene are SGHTS and YDEGEE. The CDR3 DNA reads as TGTGCCAGCAGCCCCGGGGCGGGGCCTAGGCAGTACTTC. Its protein product is CASSPGAGPRQYF.

This clone was found once. The chain recombines TRBV18 with TRBJ1-1; 12 nucleotides agree with TRBD1. The germline CDR1 and CDR2 sequences are KGHSH and LQKENI. CDR3 length equals 18 residues. Unmatched junction bases numbered 14, after V lost 6 bases and J lost 3 bases. CDR3 residues: CASSSIRGQGARDTEAFF. In DNA, the CDR3 is TGTGCCAGCTCGTCGATTCGGGGACAGGGGGCGCGGGACACTGAAGCTTTCTTT.

The chain joins TRBV5-1 to TRBJ2-6; no firm D call. The CDR3 sequence is 15 residues long. The V gene lost 2 bases and the J gene lost 4 bases, with 10 bases spanning the gap. Germline V CDR1 and CDR2: SGHRS, YFSETQ. The CDR3 here is CASSFALTGANVLTF. The CDR3 DNA is TGCGCCAGCAGCTTTGCCTTGACAGGGGCCAACGTCCTGACTTTC.

The chain uses TRBV4-3 and TRBJ1-2; 9 bases agree with TRBD1. Germline CDR1 reads LGHNA; CDR2 reads YSLEER. V lost 0 bases and J lost 8; bases outside the gene matches: 7. This CDR3 has 15 residues. For the CDR3, the DNA is TGCGCCAGCAGCCAAGATTTTCGACAGGGGGGCGGCTACACCTTC. Its translation is CASSQDFRQGGGYTF.

The chain recombines TRBV5-8 with TRBJ2-1; 7 bases line up with TRBD2. V lost 2 bases and J lost 2; bases outside the gene matches: 7. Germline V gene sequence: CDR1 SGHTS, CDR2 YDEGEE. The CDR3 has 16 amino acids. The CDR3 bases are TGTGCCAGCAGCTTCCTGGTGGCGGGGGCCTACAATGAGCAGTTCTTC. The encoded protein is CASSFLVAGAYNEQFF.

This chain connects TRBV5-5 to TRBJ1-6; unclear D gene. Trimming cost V 1 base and J 7 bases, with 6 bases left between them. Per the germline V gene, CDR1 is SGHKS and CDR2 is YYEKEE (reference sequence). There are 13 residues in the CDR3. Here the CDR3 reads CASSLIGNSPLHF. The DNA of the CDR3 is TGTGCCAGCAGCTTGATCGGGAATTCACCCCTCCACTTT.

V and J are TRBV3-1 (or the pseudogene TRBV3-2) and TRBJ2-5; TRBD1 agrees at 9 bases. The CDR3 runs to 16 residues. Germline CDR1 reads LGHDT; CDR2 reads YNNKEL (reference sequence). V lost 4 bases and J lost 5; bases outside the gene matches: 11. CDR3 loop: CASSLTGQGLFETQYF. The DNA for the CDR3 is TGTGCCAGCAGCCTTACCGGACAGGGGTTATTTGAGACCCAGTACTTC.

The J gene is TRBJ1-2, the V gene TRBV4-3; 8 bases are shared with TRBD1. The V segment lost 4 bases and the J segment 0 bases; nucleotides outside the gene matches: 4. Germline CDR1 and CDR2: LGHNA and YSLEER. This CDR3 contains 15 residues. The CDR3 nucleotides read TGCGCCAGCAGCCCCGGACAGGGAACTAACTATGGCTACACCTTC. Protein sequence: CASSPGQGTNYGYTF.

The rearrangement joins TRBV6-4 to TRBJ1-1; maybe TRBD1 (5 bases). CDR1 and CDR2 (germline): MRHNA, SNTAGT. The CDR3 consists of 14 residues. The V and J ends lost 8 bases and 0 bases respectively, with 13 bases between them. Here the CDR3 reads CASRAETVNTEAFF. CDR3 sequence (DNA): TGTGCCAGCCGGGCGGAGACAGTGAACACTGAAGCTTTCTTT.

The chain joins TRBV2 to TRBJ2-3; no reliable D call. Germline CDR1 is SNHLY and CDR2 is FYNNEI. The length of the CDR3 is 14 residues. Trimming stripped 3 bases from V and 0 bases from J, with 7 bases between. The CDR3, as DNA: TGTGCCAGCAGTGAGTCAGAGAGCACAGATACGCAGTATTTT. It encodes CASSESESTDTQYF.